This T cell receptor (beta chain) was observed in a study of spatial heterogeneity in lung cancer (dated by TCRdb to about 2019). Regarding the study in general: Beta-chain transcripts were consistently detected in greater numbers than alpha-chain transcripts, which likely reflected higher beta-chain transcript abundance. Both alpha and beta chains were TCR-sequenced in samples taken at surgery, namely 220 tumor regions, around 61 matched nontumor lung samples and roughly 56 PBMC samples. The study quantitatively compared TCR alpha and beta repertoires across multiple tumor regions, matched nontumor lung and blood in non-small cell lung cancer. In tumor regions, TCR transcript counts showed a strong correlation with a T cell transcriptional module score derived from matched bulk RNA-seq. In the raw uncorrected reads, each unique combination of TCR and UMI appeared more than ten times on average. Nonsynonymous mutation counts, determined by whole-exome sequencing of tumor tissue, were related to features of the TCR repertoire. Study-wide findings and limitations: The count of ubiquitous expanded TCRs correlated with the count of ubiquitous nonsynonymous mutations, and the count of regional expanded TCRs correlated with the count of regional nonsynonymous mutations. Confirming at a functional level the hypothesis that regional TCRs recognize regional mutations was considered to require additional single-cell paired TCR alpha and beta sequencing. TCR-seq coverage of tumor T cells was estimated at only around 7% for alpha chains and 13% for beta chains. The tumor nonsynonymous mutation count correlated with the number of expanded intratumoral alpha and beta TCRs.

Libraries came from 5' RACE. The sequencer was a NextSeq 500. In the TCR library protocol, a unique molecular identifier was attached to each TCR cDNA molecule so that PCR and sequencing errors could be corrected. Concerning the study's data processing: TCR identification, UMI-based error correction and CDR3 extraction were performed with Decombinator tools. TCRs above a frequency of 2 per 1,000, corresponding to the top 1% of the tumor frequency distribution, were defined as expanded. Expanded tumor TCRs statistically deemed absent (corrected P<0.05) from at least one tumor region were classed as regional, and all other expanded tumor TCRs were classed as ubiquitous. Each repertoire was subsampled 100 times to 5,000 TCRs, after which Renyi diversity was computed with the R vegan package. CDR3 similarity networks were built from amino acid triplet string-kernel similarity, with CDR3s being connected when pairwise similarity was above 0.82. The public reads were quality trimmed at Q25 with fastp and then assembled into clones with MiXCR by TCRdb, keeping productive beta chains. Duplicate CDR3 protein sequences are folded into a single record with the most common DNA and genes. Here the V and J calls rest on TCRdb's processing, not on the authors' analysis. This sample lists about 3,600 distinct CDR3 sequences; 15% were detected once. The ten largest account for around 23% of the sample.

This clonotype is considered medium-sized (0.01 to 0.1%). Its antigen is currently not known. No base qualities exist here, and no much larger clone lies one base off it. Being off target in a library aimed at alpha chains, this beta chain has a size of little meaning. The time point label corresponds to: sample taken at primary tumor resection. Donors were some 70 patients with early-stage, untreated non-small cell lung cancer from the lung TRACERx cohort. For TCR sequencing, whole RNA was extracted from tumor and nontumor lung tissue, or from cryopreserved PBMC samples, and no cell sorting was done. Patients were selected for TCR sequencing only if sufficient RNA was available from at least two tumor regions. Tumor and adjacent nontumor lung specimens were reviewed by a lung pathologist before selection. There are 13 amino acids in the CDR3, from cysteine to phenylalanine inclusive. The CDR3 DNA has 39 bases and is translated from base 1. Sequences KGHSH (CDR1) and LQKENI (CDR2) are obtained from the germline V gene. V is reduced by 5 bases and J by 5 bases, leaving a spacing of 12 bases between them.

The V and J genes are TRBV18 and TRBJ1-2; tentative D gene TRBD1, with 5 bases matching. This sequence originates from a female donor with early-stage non-small cell lung cancer. The sequenced sample was lung tumor tissue, obtained at surgery. The bases are TGTGCCAGCTCAACCTACGGGGGGTATGGCTACACCTTC. It codes for CASSTYGGYGYTF.